The 3 T cell receptor beta chains listed next were all sequenced from one sample in a study of T-cell reconstitution after alpha-beta-depleted transplantation in children. The TCRbeta library incorporated unique molecular identifiers. TCRdb re-called the PCR reads through MiXCR, storing one row per CDR3 protein. The top ten clones hold approximately 33% of a sample with around 580,000 distinct CDR3 sequences, 25% to 30% of them seen once. This specimen consisted of PBMCs, obtained before TCRalphabeta/CD19-depleted stem cell transplant. The receptors come from a boy in the first two years of life with Wiskott-Aldrich syndrome, due to receive a stem cell transplant.

The J gene is TRBJ2-2, the V gene TRBV6-1; the match to TRBD1 covers 8 bases. V lost 6 bases to trimming and J lost 4 bases; unmatched junction nucleotides: 4. This CDR3 is built from 14 residues. Germline V gives CDR1 MNHNS, CDR2 SASEGT. The CDR3 DNA sequence: TGTGCCAGCAGGAGGACAGGGTCCACCGGGGAGCTGTTTTTT. Its protein product is CASRRTGSTGELFF.

Written as DNA, the CDR3 is TGTGCCAGCAGCCAAGCGCAGGCCCAAGGTGAAAAACTGTTTTTT. Translated, it gives CASSQAQAQGEKLFF. This sequence joins TRBV3-1 and TRBJ1-4; no reliable D call. V gave up 1 base and J gave up 7 bases, with 13 bases separating them. The CDR3 extends over 15 amino acids. The germline V gene has CDR1 LGHDT and CDR2 YNNKEL (reference sequence).

This clonotype was picked up a small number of times. The chain links TRBV5-1 to TRBJ2-7, with a weak D call TRBD1 (6 bases). The CDR3 extends over 16 amino acids. Germline V gene sequence: CDR1 SGHRS, CDR2 YFSETQ. V dropped 2 bases and J dropped 3 bases, with 18 bases sitting between them. The chain's CDR3 is CASSFAVRDKHYEQYF. The CDR3 coding sequence is TGCGCCAGCAGCTTTGCTGTCCGGGACAAGCACTACGAGCAGTACTTC.